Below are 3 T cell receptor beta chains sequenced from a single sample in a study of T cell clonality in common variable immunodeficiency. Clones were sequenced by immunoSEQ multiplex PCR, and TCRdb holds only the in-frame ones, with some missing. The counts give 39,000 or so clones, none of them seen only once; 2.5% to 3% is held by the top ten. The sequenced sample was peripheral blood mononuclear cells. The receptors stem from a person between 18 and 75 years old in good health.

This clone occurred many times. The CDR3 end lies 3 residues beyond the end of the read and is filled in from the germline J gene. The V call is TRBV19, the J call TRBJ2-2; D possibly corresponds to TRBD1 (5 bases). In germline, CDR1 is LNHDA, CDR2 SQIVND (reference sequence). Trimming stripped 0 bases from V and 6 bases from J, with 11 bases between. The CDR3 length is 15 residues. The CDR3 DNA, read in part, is TGTGCCAGTAGTATAGATAGATTAGGGGCCGGGGAG. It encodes CASSIDRLGAGE. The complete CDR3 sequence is CASSIDRLGAGELFF.

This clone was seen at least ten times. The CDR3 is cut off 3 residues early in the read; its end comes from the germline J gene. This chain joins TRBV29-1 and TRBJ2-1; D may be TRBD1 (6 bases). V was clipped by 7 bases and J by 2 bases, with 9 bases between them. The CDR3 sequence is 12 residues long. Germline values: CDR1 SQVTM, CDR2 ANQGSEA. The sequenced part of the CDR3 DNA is TGCAGCGGCCGGACAGCCTACAATGAG. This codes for CSGRTAYNE. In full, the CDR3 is CSGRTAYNEQFF.

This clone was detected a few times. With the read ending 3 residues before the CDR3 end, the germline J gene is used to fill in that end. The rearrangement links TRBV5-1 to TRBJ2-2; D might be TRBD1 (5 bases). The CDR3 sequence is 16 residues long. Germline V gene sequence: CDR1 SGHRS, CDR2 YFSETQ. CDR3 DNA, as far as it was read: TGCGCCAGCAGCCCCGGACATATAGGGTTGGTGGCAAAG. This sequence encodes CASSPGHIGLVAK. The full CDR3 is CASSPGHIGLVAKLFF.